This T cell receptor (beta chain) was captured in a study of shared clonotypes between healthy human individuals. V was clipped by 6 bases and J by 3 bases, with 14 bases between them. This CDR3 has 14 amino acids. Per germline, CDR1 MNHEY and CDR2 SVGAGI. An assay was performed, and its level was deep. Sorted subsets were amplified in replicate PCRs using approximately 0.2 ug DNA, around 30,000 T cell genomes. TCRdb's copy holds only in-frame clones and misses some; the assay was immunoSEQ multiplex PCR. The table has approximately 640,000 clones, roughly 87% seen once. CD8 memory was a combination of CD45RO+ cells and CCR7-negative CD45RA+ TemRA cells.

This sequence was found in a man between 18 and 35 years old in good health. Some clones in this sample may be carry-over from other donors' samples. Input material: memory CD8+ T cells from PBMCs. Subset defined: CD45RO+ cells pooled with CCR7-negative TemRA cells. The genes are TRBV6-5 and TRBJ1-2; D remains unclear. The CDR3 protein is CASRQPHRDYGYTF. The CDR3, as DNA: TGTGCCAGCAGACAGCCCCATAGGGACTATGGCTACACCTTC.